The 27 T cell receptor beta chains in this list originate from one sample, sequenced in a study of T cells after posttransplantation cyclophosphamide. Sequenced by immunoSEQ multiplex PCR; TCRdb stores in-frame clones only, minus some. The table shows 51,000 or so clones, with 94% occurring only once. Material: PBMCs. These receptors all stem from a woman aged 30 to 39 in good health and a related stem cell transplant donor.

V is TRBV13 and J is TRBJ2-5, with D possibly being TRBD1 (5 bases). The V end lost 3 bases, the J end lost 5 bases, and 13 bases lay between the germline ends. Germline CDR1 is PRHDT and CDR2 is FYEKMQ (reference sequence). The CDR3 spans 14 residues. CDR3 loop: CASSFAKGHETQYF. The DNA of the CDR3 is TGTGCCAGCAGCTTCGCGAAGGGGCATGAGACCCAGTACTTC. The full variable domain, in which reference TRBV13 and TRBJ2-5 provide the parts outside the CDR3, is AAGVIQSPRHLIKEKRETATLKCYPIPRHDTVYWYQQGPGQDPQFLISFYEKMQSDKGSIPDRFSAQQFSDYHSELNMSSLELGDSALYFCASSFAKGHETQYFGPGTRLLVL.

This chain links TRBV6-1 with TRBJ2-5, with D hard to call. V gave up 6 bases and J gave up 5 bases, with 19 bases separating them. The CDR3 consists of 15 residues. CDR1 MNHNS and CDR2 SASEGT come from the germline V gene. The CDR3 bases are TGTGCCAGCAGAACCACTCCGATCCCCCCTGAGACCCAGTACTTC. Protein product: CASRTTPIPPETQYF.

CDR3 nucleotides: TGCGCCAGCAGCCCACTCCGGAACAGGGATGAAAAACTGTTTTTT. Amino acids: CASSPLRNRDEKLFF. The rearrangement uses TRBV4-1 and TRBJ1-4; TRBD1 is a possible D gene (6 bases). Trimming pared 4 bases from V and 6 bases from J, leaving 15 bases between. Germline CDR1 MGHRA, CDR2 YSYEKL. There are 15 residues in the CDR3.

The genes are TRBV4-2 and TRBJ1-1; D ambiguous. Germline values: CDR1 LGHNA, CDR2 YNFKEQ. There are 14 residues in the CDR3. V was clipped by 3 bases and J by 1 base, with 9 bases between them. The CDR3 here is CASSHARKNTEAFF. The CDR3 bases are TGTGCCAGCAGCCATGCTAGGAAGAACACTGAAGCTTTCTTT.

A single count supports this clone. Other nucleotide sequences in the sample specify the same CDR3. The V and J genes are TRBV9 and TRBJ2-1; TRBD2 matches 11 bases. Germline V gene lookup returns CDR1 SGDLS and CDR2 YYNGEE. Trimming removed 4 bases from V and 4 bases from J; junction bases left unmatched: 4. This CDR3 is built from 15 residues. This CDR3 is CASSPRTSGYNEQFF. Written as DNA, the CDR3 is TGTGCCAGCAGCCCCCGGACTAGCGGGTACAATGAGCAGTTCTTC.

The chain carries TRBV18 and TRBJ2-1, with TRBD2 matching over 7 bases. CDR1 and CDR2 from the germline V gene are KGHSH and LQKENI. There are 15 residues in the CDR3. With V trimmed by 3 bases and J by 3 bases, 5 bases remained unmatched. The CDR3 sequence is CASSPSGLRYNEQFF. The CDR3, as DNA: TGTGCCAGCTCACCTTCGGGACTACGCTACAATGAGCAGTTCTTC.

This sequence joins TRBV5-1 and TRBJ1-1; TRBD1 agrees at 7 bases. V trimming: 1 base; J trimming: 6 bases; junction bases outside the gene matches: 6. The germline gives CDR1 SGHRS, CDR2 YFSETQ. This CDR3 has 14 amino acids. CDR3 nucleotide sequence: TGCGCCAGCAGCTTGACGGGGGACAGTGCTGAAGCTTTCTTT. Translating gives CASSLTGDSAEAFF. The complete variable domain, with remaining parts taken from reference TRBV5-1 and TRBJ1-1, reads KAGVTQTPRYLIKTRGQQVTLSCSPISGHRSVSWYQQTPGQGLQFLFEYFSETQRNKGNFPGRFSGRQFSNSRSEMNVSTLELGDSALYLCASSLTGDSAEAFFGQGTRLTVV.

The chain couples TRBV28 to TRBJ1-4; 8 nucleotides line up with TRBD1. V trimming: 2 bases; J trimming: 3 bases; junction bases outside the gene matches: 2. The CDR3 has 15 residues. CDR1 is MDHEN and CDR2 is SYDVKM in the germline V gene. As DNA, the CDR3 is TGTGCCAGCAGTTTAGACAGGGGTGCTAATGAAAAACTGTTTTTT. As protein: CASSLDRGANEKLFF.

The sample holds one count of this clone. The chain links TRBV18 to TRBJ2-1; TRBD2 agrees at 8 bases. Germline V gene sequence: CDR1 KGHSH, CDR2 LQKENI. V gave up 0 bases and J gave up 0 bases; unmatched junction bases: 10. This CDR3 spans 19 amino acids. DNA of the CDR3: TGTGCCAGCTCACCACCGGGGGGTAGCGGGGCTTCCTCCTACAATGAGCAGTTCTTC. Translating it yields CASSPPGGSGASSYNEQFF.

The chain is built from TRBV13 and TRBJ1-1, with D tentatively TRBD1 (5 bases). Germline V gene lookup returns CDR1 PRHDT and CDR2 FYEKMQ (reference sequence). The germline V and J ends were trimmed by 5 bases and 7 bases, with 14 bases remaining between them. This CDR3 comprises 13 residues. In nucleotides, the CDR3 is TGTGCCAGCAGCCTTCAACCTCAGGGTGAAGCTTTCTTT. It is translated as CASSLQPQGEAFF. Complete variable domain (other parts from reference TRBV13 and TRBJ1-1): AAGVIQSPRHLIKEKRETATLKCYPIPRHDTVYWYQQGPGQDPQFLISFYEKMQSDKGSIPDRFSAQQFSDYHSELNMSSLELGDSALYFCASSLQPQGEAFFGQGTRLTVV.

This chain links TRBV15 with TRBJ2-2, with D hard to call. Germline assignment: CDR1 LNHNV and CDR2 YYDKDF (reference sequence). V lost 0 bases and J 4 bases, leaving 9 bases between the germline ends. This CDR3 region has 15 residues. CDR3 protein: CATSRDKSVTGELFF. CDR3 in DNA: TGTGCCACCAGCAGAGATAAGTCAGTCACCGGGGAGCTGTTTTTT.

The V gene is TRBV19, the J gene TRBJ1-1; TRBD1 aligns across 11 bases. The CDR3 is 14 residues long. Germline loops: CDR1 LNHDA, CDR2 SQIVND (reference sequence). V was clipped by 6 bases and J by 5 bases; unmatched bases: 5. The CDR3 DNA sequence: TGTGCCAGTAGACTGGGACAGGGGGGTACTGAAGCTTTCTTT. This codes for CASRLGQGGTEAFF.

The V and J genes are TRBV28 and TRBJ1-6; 7 bases line up with TRBD1. Germline values: CDR1 MDHEN, CDR2 SYDVKM. J lost 10 bases, V lost 6 bases, and 6 bases had no gene match. The CDR3 is 13 amino acids. The CDR3 protein is CASRRQGWSPLHF. CDR3 in DNA: TGTGCCAGCAGAAGACAGGGCTGGTCACCCCTCCACTTT.

The chain joins TRBV6-1 to TRBJ1-6; 10 nucleotides line up with TRBD1. The germline gives CDR1 MNHNS, CDR2 SASEGT. This CDR3 has 18 residues. V trimming: 6 bases; J trimming: 2 bases; junction bases outside the gene matches: 10. The CDR3 DNA sequence: TGTGCCAGCAGAGAAAGACAGGGGGCCCCCCCCTATAATTCACCCCTCCACTTT. This gives the protein CASRERQGAPPYNSPLHF.

CDR3 sequence (DNA): TGTGCCAGCAGCCGAGAGACCCAGTACTTC. Translation gives CASSRETQYF. This rearrangement joins TRBV7-9 to TRBJ2-5; D remains ambiguous. There are 10 residues in the CDR3. V was pared by 5 bases and J by 4 bases, with 2 bases between. CDR1 is SEHNR, CDR2 FQNEAQ, per germline (reference sequence). Combining the CDR3 with reference TRBV7-9 and TRBJ2-5 gives the whole variable domain DTGVSQNPRHKITKRGQNVTFRCDPISEHNRLYWYRQTLGQGPEFLTYFQNEAQLEKSRLLSDRFSAERPKGSFSTLEIQRTEQGDSAMYLCASSRETQYFGPGTRLLVL.

The gene calls are TRBV29-1 and TRBJ2-7; 7 bases align to TRBD1. Germline V gene sequence: CDR1 SQVTM, CDR2 ANQGSEA. There are 12 residues in the CDR3. After removal of 6 bases from V and 2 bases from J, the junction contained 4 bases not matched to a gene. Written as DNA, the CDR3 is TGCAGCGTCCGAACAGGGGCCTACGAGCAGTACTTC. It specifies CSVRTGAYEQYF.

The chain joins TRBV28 to TRBJ1-1, with D unresolved. Germline V gene data show CDR1 as MDHEN and CDR2 as SYDVKM. Trimming stripped 7 bases from V and 2 bases from J, with 20 bases between. This CDR3 comprises 16 residues. The CDR3 is CASKTENYNDNTEAFF. As DNA, the CDR3 is TGTGCCAGCAAAACGGAAAACTATAACGATAACACTGAAGCTTTCTTT.

In regard to this clone: Other DNA sequences in the sample encode the same CDR3. The rearrangement uses TRBV4-1 and TRBJ2-7; 9 nucleotides align to TRBD2. The CDR3 is made up of 14 amino acids. Germline trimming cut 0 bases from V and 4 bases from J; bases unmatched to any gene: 1. CDR1 and CDR2 (germline): MGHRA, YSYEKL. CDR3 sequence reads: CASSQDTSGYEQYF. The CDR3 DNA reads TGCGCCAGCAGCCAAGATACTAGCGGGTACGAGCAGTACTTC.

The chain is built from TRBV5-5 and TRBJ2-5; 8 nucleotides line up with TRBD1. The CDR3 has 14 amino acids. CDR1 is SGHKS and CDR2 is YYEKEE in the germline V gene (reference sequence). V gave up 4 bases and J gave up 1 base; unmatched junction bases: 3. The CDR3 loop reads CASSTGQGQETQYF. The CDR3 region has the DNA TGTGCCAGCAGCACCGGACAGGGCCAAGAGACCCAGTACTTC. The variable domain in full, completed from reference TRBV5-5 and TRBJ2-5, reads DAGVTQSPTHLIKTRGQQVTLRCSPISGHKSVSWYQQVLGQGPQFIFQYYEKEERGRGNFPDRFSARQFPNYSSELNVNALLLGDSALYLCASSTGQGQETQYFGPGTRLLVL.

The chain carries TRBV7-2 and TRBJ1-6; no clear D. The CDR3 spans 14 residues. Trimming pared 5 bases from V and 7 bases from J, leaving 12 bases between. Per germline, CDR1 SGHTA and CDR2 FQGNSA. The CDR3 sequence: CASSERTRNSPLHF. DNA for the CDR3: TGTGCCAGCAGCGAGCGAACAAGAAATTCACCCCTCCACTTT.

This clone was found once. J is TRBJ1-1 and V is TRBV5-1, with 9 bases that match TRBD1. This CDR3 has 17 amino acids. Trimming took 3 bases from V and 1 from J; bases not matched to a gene: 10. Germline V CDR1 and CDR2: SGHRS, YFSETQ. The CDR3 DNA reads as TGCGCCAGCAGCTCGGGACAGGGAGCAGTTTCGAACACTGAAGCTTTCTTT. Its protein is CASSSGQGAVSNTEAFF.

This chain connects TRBV7-9 to TRBJ1-1; D gene uncertain. Germline-derived CDR1 and CDR2 are SEHNR and FQNEAQ (reference sequence). The CDR3 extends over 12 amino acids. Trimming shortened V by 5 bases and J by 4 bases, and 8 bases separated the two germline ends. CDR3 protein: CASSDEGTEAFF. Here the CDR3 DNA reads TGTGCCAGCAGCGATGAGGGCACTGAAGCTTTCTTT.

The gene calls are TRBV5-8 and TRBJ2-7; TRBD2 is a possible D gene (6 bases). V lost 0 bases and J lost 7, with 20 bases in between. CDR1 is SGHTS, CDR2 YDEGEE, per germline. This CDR3 spans 16 amino acids. The CDR3 loop is CASSLGAGGFAWEQYF. For the CDR3, the DNA is TGTGCCAGCAGCTTGGGGGCCGGAGGGTTTGCTTGGGAGCAGTACTTC.

The J gene is TRBJ1-2, the V gene TRBV27; 8 bases align to TRBD1. The CDR3 consists of 14 residues. Trimming removed 5 bases from V and 5 bases from J; junction bases left unmatched: 7. CDR1 is MNHEY, CDR2 SMNVEV, per germline (reference sequence). CDR3 DNA sequence: TGTGCCAGCAGTGTGGACAGGGAAGCTTATGGCTACACCTTC. Its translation is CASSVDREAYGYTF.

The chain carries TRBV4-1 and TRBJ2-5; 10 bases map to TRBD2. Looked up from germline, CDR1 is MGHRA and CDR2 is YSYEKL. V was clipped by 0 bases and J by 1 base; unmatched bases: 5. This CDR3 is built from 17 residues. CDR3 loop: CASSQDPTSGAQETQYF. CDR3 coding DNA: TGCGCCAGCAGCCAAGATCCCACTAGCGGGGCCCAAGAGACCCAGTACTTC.

The genes are TRBV21-1 and TRBJ2-4; the tabulated D call, TRBD2, remains unverified against the DNA. TRBV21-1 counts as a pseudogene. The CDR3 is 16 amino acids. The CDR3 spells CASSKSGGDRKNIQYF. CDR3 nucleotides: TGTGCCAGCAGCAAAAGCGGGGGGGACAGGAAAAACATTCAGTACTTC.

CDR3 nucleotide sequence: TGTGCCAGCAGAAACGGGGGGTACTACGAGCAGTACTTC. As protein: CASRNGGYYEQYF. The chain carries TRBV6-6 and TRBJ2-7, with 7 nucleotides matching TRBD2. The ends lost 6 bases at V and 3 bases at J; junction bases unmatched: 5. The CDR3 has 13 amino acids. Germline CDR1 reads MNHNY; CDR2 reads SVGAGI (reference sequence).